Sequencing of this T cell receptor (beta chain) was carried out in a study of T cells in Graves' hyperthyroidism and ophthalmopathy. There are 15 residues in the CDR3. With V trimmed by 5 bases and J by 4 bases, 7 bases remained unmatched. Using RNA transcripts as the source, TCR beta CDR3 regions were amplified. Initially, a first-round RT-PCR of the TCR CDR3 employed the HTBI primer set. Via MiXCR, TCRdb re-called the multiplex PCR reads, giving one row per CDR3 protein. The table has hundreds of thousands of distinct CDR3 sequences, 14% seen once; the top ten hold more than 8.5%. The study enrolled patients aged 18 to 65 with newly diagnosed hyperthyroidism of under 2 months' duration. In its sample, this clonotype was seen many times.

The receptor was isolated from a woman younger than 35 with Graves' hyperthyroidism. The chain employs TRBV12-3 or TRBV12-4 and TRBJ1-1; the match to TRBD1 covers 10 bases. The specimen sequenced was blood. CDR3: CASSDRGLTVTEAFF. CDR3 DNA sequence: TGTGCCAGCAGTGACAGGGGGCTGACTGTCACTGAAGCTTTCTTT.